This T cell receptor beta chain was captured by sequencing in a study of identical twins. Findings and caveats of the study: Carriage of fewer insertions was seen in abundant cord blood beta clonotypes, whereas memory repertoires showed none. Out-of-frame beta sequences exhibited a weaker degree of excess twin sharing.

A note on this clonotype: Its antigen is not identified.

Template switching (which added a universal primer site) was used, and cDNA carried unique molecular identifiers. TCRdb reprocessed the 5' RACE reads via MiXCR and lists one record per CDR3 protein. The sample records approximately 700,000 distinct CDR3 sequences, roughly 18% being singletons. The length of the CDR3 is 15 residues. V lost 3 bases and J lost 3, with 13 bases in between. In germline, CDR1 is SGDLS, CDR2 YYNGEE. The same sample was also used in a study of T cells expressing NK-cell markers. That publication notes: In several experiments, sorting was confined to alpha-beta TCR T cells through use of an anti-gamma-delta TCR antibody.

The chain links TRBV9 to TRBJ1-5; D unresolved. The origin of this receptor is a woman under 30 in good health. Sample: PBMCs. The CDR3 region has the DNA TGTGCCAGCAGCGCCCATGACATCCCCAATCAGCCCCAGCATTTT. It is translated as CASSAHDIPNQPQHF.